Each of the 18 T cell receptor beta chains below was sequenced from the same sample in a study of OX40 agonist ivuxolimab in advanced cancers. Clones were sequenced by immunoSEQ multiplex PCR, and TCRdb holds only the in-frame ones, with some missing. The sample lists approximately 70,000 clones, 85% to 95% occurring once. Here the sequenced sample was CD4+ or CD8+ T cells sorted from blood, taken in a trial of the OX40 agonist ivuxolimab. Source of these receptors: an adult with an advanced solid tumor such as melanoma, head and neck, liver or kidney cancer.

In DNA, the CDR3 is TGCGCCAGCAGCCAAGATCTTGGCAGAGCCTCTGGGGCCAACGTCCTGACTTTC. It is translated as CASSQDLGRASGANVLTF. The J gene is TRBJ2-6, the V gene TRBV4-3; unclear D gene. The CDR3 consists of 18 residues. The germline CDR1 and CDR2 sequences are LGHNA and YSLEER. V lost 0 bases to trimming and J lost 0 bases, with 12 bases between them.

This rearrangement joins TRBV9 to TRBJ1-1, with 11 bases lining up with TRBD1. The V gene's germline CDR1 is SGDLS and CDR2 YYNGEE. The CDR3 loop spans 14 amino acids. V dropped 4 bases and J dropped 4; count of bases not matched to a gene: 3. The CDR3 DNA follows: TGTGCCAGCAGCCTAGGGACAGGGGGCACTGAAGCTTTCTTT. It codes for CASSLGTGGTEAFF.

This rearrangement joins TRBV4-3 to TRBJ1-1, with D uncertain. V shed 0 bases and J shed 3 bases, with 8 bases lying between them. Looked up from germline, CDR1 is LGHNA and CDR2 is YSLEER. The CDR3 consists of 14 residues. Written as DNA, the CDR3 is TGCGCCAGCAGCCAAGATACGGGTTACACTGAAGCTTTCTTT. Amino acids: CASSQDTGYTEAFF.

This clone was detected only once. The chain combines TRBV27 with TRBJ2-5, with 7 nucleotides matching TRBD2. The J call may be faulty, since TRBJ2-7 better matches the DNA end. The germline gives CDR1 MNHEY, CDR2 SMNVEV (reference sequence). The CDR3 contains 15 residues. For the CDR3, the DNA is TGTGCCAGCAGTTTAAGCGGGGCTTCCTCCTACGAGCAGTACTTC. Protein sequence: CASSLSGASSYEQYF.

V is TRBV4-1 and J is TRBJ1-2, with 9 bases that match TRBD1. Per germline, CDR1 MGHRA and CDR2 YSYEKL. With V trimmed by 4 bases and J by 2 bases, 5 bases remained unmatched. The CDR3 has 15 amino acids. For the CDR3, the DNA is TGCGCCAGCAGCCCCCGGACAGGGGAAAACTATGGCTACACCTTC. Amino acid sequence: CASSPRTGENYGYTF.

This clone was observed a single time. The CDR3 protein is CASSLTSGGYNEQFF. CDR3 nucleotide sequence: TGTGCCAGCAGCTTGACTAGCGGGGGATACAATGAGCAGTTCTTC. The rearrangement links TRBV7-2 to TRBJ2-1, with 12 bases matching TRBD2. The CDR3 runs to 15 residues. The trim removed 3 bases at V and 4 bases at J, leaving 1 base unmatched. Germline V gene sequence: CDR1 SGHTA, CDR2 FQGNSA. Full variable domain (missing parts from reference TRBV7-2 and TRBJ2-1): GAGVSQSPSNKVTEKGKDVELRCDPISGHTALYWYRQSLGQGLEFLIYFQGNSAPDKSGLPSDRFSAERTGGSVSTLTIQRTQQEDSAVYLCASSLTSGGYNEQFFGPGTRLTVL.

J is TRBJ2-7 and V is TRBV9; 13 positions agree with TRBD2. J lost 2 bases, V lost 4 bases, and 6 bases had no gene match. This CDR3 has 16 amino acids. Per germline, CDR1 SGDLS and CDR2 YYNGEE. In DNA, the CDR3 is TGTGCCAGCAGCATCGGGACTAGCGGGGTAGCCTACGAGCAGTACTTC. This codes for CASSIGTSGVAYEQYF. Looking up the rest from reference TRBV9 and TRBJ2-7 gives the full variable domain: DSGVTQTPKHLITATGQRVTLRCSPRSGDLSVYWYQQSLDQGLQFLIQYYNGEERAKGNILERFSAQQFPDLHSELNLSSLELGDSALYFCASSIGTSGVAYEQYFGPGTRLTVT.

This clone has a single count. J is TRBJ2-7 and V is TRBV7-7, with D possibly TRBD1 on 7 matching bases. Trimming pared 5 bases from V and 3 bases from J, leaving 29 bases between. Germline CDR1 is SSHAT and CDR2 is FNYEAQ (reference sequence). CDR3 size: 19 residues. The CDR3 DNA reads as TGTGCCAGCAGCGGGAAAGGGGGCGGGAAAGAATCTTCTTACTACGAGCAGTACTTC. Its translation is CASSGKGGGKESSYYEQYF.

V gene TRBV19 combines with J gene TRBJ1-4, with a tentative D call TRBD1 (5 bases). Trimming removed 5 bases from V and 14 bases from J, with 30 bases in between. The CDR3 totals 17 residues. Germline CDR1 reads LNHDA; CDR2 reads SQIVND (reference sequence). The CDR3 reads CASSAKSHRNTERGLFF. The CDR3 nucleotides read TGTGCCAGTAGTGCGAAGTCCCACAGAAATACCGAACGGGGGCTGTTTTTT.

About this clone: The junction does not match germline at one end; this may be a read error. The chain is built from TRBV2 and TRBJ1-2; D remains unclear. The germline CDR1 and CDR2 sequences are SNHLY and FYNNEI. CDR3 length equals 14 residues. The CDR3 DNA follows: TGTGCCAGCAGTGAAGAAGAGCGTCTGAGGTCCGACAACTTC. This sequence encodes CASSEEERLRSDNF.

The CDR3, as DNA: TGTGCCAGCAGTTCCAACAGGGGGGGCGGTGAAAAACTGTTTTTT. Its protein is CASSSNRGGGEKLFF. The chain combines TRBV7-9 with TRBJ1-4; TRBD1 aligns across 8 bases. CDR3 length: 15 amino acids. CDR1 and CDR2 from the germline V gene are SEHNR and FQNEAQ (reference sequence). V gave up 6 bases and J gave up 7 bases; unmatched junction bases: 10.

CDR3 sequence (DNA): TGTGCCAGCAGTTCGGGGAGGTACTATGGCTACACCTTC. It codes for CASSSGRYYGYTF. V usage is TRBV6-5 and J usage is TRBJ1-2, with D unclear. The V gene lost 4 bases and the J gene lost 3 bases, with 9 bases spanning the gap. The CDR3 is 13 amino acids. Germline V lookup: CDR1 MNHEY, CDR2 SVGAGI.

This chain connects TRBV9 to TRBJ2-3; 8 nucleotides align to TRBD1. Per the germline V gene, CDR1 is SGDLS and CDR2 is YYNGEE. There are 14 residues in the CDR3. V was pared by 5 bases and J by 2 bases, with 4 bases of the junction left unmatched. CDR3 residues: CASRPGQDTDTQYF. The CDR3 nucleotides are TGTGCCAGCAGACCGGGACAGGACACAGATACGCAGTATTTT.

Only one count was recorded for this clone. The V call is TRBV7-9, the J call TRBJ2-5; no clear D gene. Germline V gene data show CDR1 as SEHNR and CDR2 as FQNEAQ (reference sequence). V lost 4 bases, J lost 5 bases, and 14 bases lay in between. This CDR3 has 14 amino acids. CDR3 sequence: CASSSSLGSETQYF. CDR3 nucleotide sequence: TGTGCCAGCAGCTCTTCTCTCGGAAGCGAGACCCAGTACTTC.

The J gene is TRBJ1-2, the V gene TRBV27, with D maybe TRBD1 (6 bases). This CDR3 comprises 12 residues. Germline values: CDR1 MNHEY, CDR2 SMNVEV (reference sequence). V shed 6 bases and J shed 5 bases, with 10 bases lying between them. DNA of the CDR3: TGTGCCAGCAGAGCCACAGGGTATGGCTACACCTTC. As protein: CASRATGYGYTF.

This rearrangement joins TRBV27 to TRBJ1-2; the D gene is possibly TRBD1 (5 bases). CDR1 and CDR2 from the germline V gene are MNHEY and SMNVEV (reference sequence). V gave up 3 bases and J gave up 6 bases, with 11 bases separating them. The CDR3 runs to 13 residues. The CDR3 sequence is CASSFRREDGYTF. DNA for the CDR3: TGTGCCAGCAGTTTCCGCAGGGAGGATGGCTACACCTTC.

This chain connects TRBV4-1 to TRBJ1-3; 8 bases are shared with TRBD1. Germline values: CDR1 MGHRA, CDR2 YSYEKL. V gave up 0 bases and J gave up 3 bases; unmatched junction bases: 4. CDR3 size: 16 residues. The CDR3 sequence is CASSQDPGGGGNTIYF. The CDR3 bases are TGCGCCAGCAGCCAAGATCCAGGGGGCGGTGGAAACACCATATATTTT.

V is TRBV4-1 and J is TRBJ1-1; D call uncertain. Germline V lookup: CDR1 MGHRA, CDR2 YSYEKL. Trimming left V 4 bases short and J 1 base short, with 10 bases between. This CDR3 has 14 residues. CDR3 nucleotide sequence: TGCGCCAGCAGCCCTCGGACGGAGAACACTGAAGCTTTCTTT. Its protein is CASSPRTENTEAFF.